This entry features one T cell receptor (beta chain) sequence. The clone's antigen remains unknown. One end of the junction does not line up with germline, which may come from a read error. From a lookup of the germline V gene, CDR1 and CDR2 are LGHNA and YNFKEQ. Measured from the cysteine to the phenylalanine, the CDR3 is 15 residues long. Only the CDR3 DNA stays, 45 bases, in frame from base 1. The sample's treatment or condition, from its label and the paper: roughly 11-day PBMC culture with coronavirus spike peptide pools or control peptides (ViraFEST assay). To expand antigen-specific T cells with peptide pools and then pick out the expanded clonotypes through TCR sequencing, the study relied on the ViraFEST assay. The convalescent patients' positive SARS-CoV-2 PCR tests fell between March and December 2020, which was before the Alpha, Beta and Delta variants emerged in the United States. Each well held 2.1 million or so PBMCs cultured in IMDM containing roughly 5% human AB serum and roughly 10 IU/ml IL-2, with about 10 ug/ml peptide pools added. On days 3 and 7, half of the culture medium was replaced with fresh IL-2-containing medium. After 10 days of culture, CD4+ T cells were isolated by negative selection with the EasySep CD4+ T cell isolation kit. Ficoll-Paque Plus gradient centrifugation was used to isolate PBMCs from whole blood, and the isolated PBMCs were then either used fresh or cryopreserved at -140C. Each culture condition was generally run in triplicate wells.

This entry is derived from a study of vaccination and CD4 T cells after COVID-19 (dated by TCRdb to between 2021 and 2024). Study-wide context: Convalescent patients had a positive SARS-CoV-2 result on nasal swab PCR, and of these patients, under ten had mild disease and one had severe disease. The convalescent cohort included six males and four females, with two Hispanic individuals, seven Caucasians, two Asians and one multiracial person. Each participant got two doses of either the Pfizer-BioNTech BNT162b2 vaccine (n=8) or the Moderna mRNA-1273 vaccine (n=2). Post-COVID blood samples were collected from convalescent patients a median of around 100 days after diagnosis, with a range of roughly 35 to 180 days. Post-vaccine blood samples were collected a median of approximately 68 days after the second vaccine dose, ranging from about 13 to 250 days. The cultures were stimulated with overlapping spike peptide pools from SARS-CoV-2 and from the common cold coronaviruses HCoV-NL63, HCoV-OC43 and HCoV-229E. Control cultures used a CEFX viral epitope pool as positive control, an HIV-1 Nef peptide pool as negative control, or no peptide. In ten to eleven COVID-19 convalescent patients and a few infection-naive healthy vaccine recipients, researchers compared the spike-specific CD4+ TCR repertoire from before mRNA vaccination with the repertoire from after.

Overall results and qualifications from the work: In convalescent patients, a median around 83% of post-vaccine SARS-CoV-2-reactive clones were detected only after vaccination, and vaccine-specific priming was suggested by this finding. Of the vaccine-specific clones found in convalescent patients, nearly all (304 of 307) were mono-reactive for SARS-CoV-2 spike instead of being cross-reactive with common cold coronaviruses. The number of convalescent patients in the study was relatively small, and the study did not examine early timepoints following natural infection. Although the median number of SARS-CoV-2-reactive clonotypes went up from some 23 after infection to around 39 after vaccination, the increase was not significant.

Library creation used PCR. TCR sequencing of DNA from cultured CD4+ T cells used the Oncomine TCR Beta short-read assay at the Johns Hopkins FTIC core. The QIAamp micro DNA kit was used to extract genomic DNA from the cultured CD4+ T cells. Oncomine TCR Beta libraries made from cultured CD4+ T cells were pooled using unique dual indexes and sequenced on an Illumina iSeq 100. The study's processing was this. Non-productive sequences were filtered out, and CDR3s that did not start with C, did not end with F or W, or were shorter than 7 amino acids were discarded. Antigen-specific clonotypes were identified with the MANAFEST web application by comparing peptide-stimulated wells with reference and other culture wells. To be called positive, a clone needed an FDR below 0.05, an odds ratio above 5, and a productive frequency above 0.1% in at least two of three replicate wells. Clonotypes that were significantly expanded in both SARS-CoV-2 spike wells and at least one common cold coronavirus spike condition were defined as cross-reactive. Using R version 3.6.1, CDR3 homology was evaluated through Levenshtein distances (stringdist) along with unrooted phylogenetic trees (ape). TCRdb passed the public sequencing reads through fastp at Q25 and MiXCR, retaining productive beta sequences. Each entry is one CDR3 protein sequence, shown with its most common DNA and genes. Here the V and J calls rest on TCRdb's processing, not on the authors' analysis. This sample lists about 25,000 distinct CDR3 sequences; 43% were detected once. The top ten clones comprise 7.2% of the sample.

This sequence was found in a human donor who had recovered from COVID-19. Material for sequencing was CD4+ T cells from blood, cultured in vitro. Here the chain combines TRBV4-2 and TRBJ1-4, with the D gene too uncertain to name. The CDR3 region has the sequence CASSQVSGVSEGELF. The DNA sequence is TGTGCCAGCAGCCAAGTGAGTGGCGTCAGCGAGGGAGAGCTTTTT.